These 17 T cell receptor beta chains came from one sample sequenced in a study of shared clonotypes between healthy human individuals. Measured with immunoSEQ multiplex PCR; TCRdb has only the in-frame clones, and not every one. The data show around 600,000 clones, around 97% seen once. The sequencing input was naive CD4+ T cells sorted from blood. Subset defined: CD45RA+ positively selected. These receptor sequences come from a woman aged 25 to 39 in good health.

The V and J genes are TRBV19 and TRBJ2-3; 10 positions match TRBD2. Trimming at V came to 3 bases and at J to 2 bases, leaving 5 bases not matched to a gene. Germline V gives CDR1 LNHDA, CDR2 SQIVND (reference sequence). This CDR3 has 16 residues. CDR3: CASSIGLAEFTDTQYF. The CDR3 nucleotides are TGTGCCAGTAGTATCGGACTAGCGGAATTCACAGATACGCAGTATTTT.

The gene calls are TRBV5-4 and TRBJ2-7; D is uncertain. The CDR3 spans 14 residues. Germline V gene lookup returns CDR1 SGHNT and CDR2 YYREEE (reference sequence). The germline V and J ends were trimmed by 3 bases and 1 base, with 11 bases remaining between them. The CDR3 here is CASSSEVRSYEQYF. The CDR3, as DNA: TGTGCCAGCAGCTCGGAAGTGAGGTCCTACGAGCAGTACTTC.

The CDR3 DNA sequence: TGTGCCAGCAGCCAAAGTAGCGGGAGCTACAATGAGCAGTTCTTC. Its protein is CASSQSSGSYNEQFF. The chain joins TRBV6-6 to TRBJ2-1; 9 bases line up with TRBD2. The trim removed 6 bases at V and 3 bases at J, leaving 6 bases unmatched. Germline CDR1 and CDR2: MNHNY and SVGAGI (reference sequence). CDR3 length: 15 residues.

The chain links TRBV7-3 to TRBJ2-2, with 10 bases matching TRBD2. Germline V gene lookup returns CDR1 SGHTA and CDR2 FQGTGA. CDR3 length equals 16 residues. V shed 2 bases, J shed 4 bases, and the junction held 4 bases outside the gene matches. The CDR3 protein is CASSLGLAVSTGELFF. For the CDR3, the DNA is TGTGCCAGCAGCTTAGGACTAGCGGTTAGCACCGGGGAGCTGTTTTTT.

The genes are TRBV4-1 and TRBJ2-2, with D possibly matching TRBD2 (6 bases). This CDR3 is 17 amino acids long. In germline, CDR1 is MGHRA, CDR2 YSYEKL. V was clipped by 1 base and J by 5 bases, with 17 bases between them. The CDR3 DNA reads TGCGCCAGCAGCCAAGGTCCCACCGGGAGAATGACCGGGGAGCTGTTTTTT. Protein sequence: CASSQGPTGRMTGELFF.

The CDR3 loop reads CASSQGPSGRANNEQFF. For the CDR3, the DNA is TGCGCCAGCAGCCAAGGTCCTAGCGGGAGGGCAAACAATGAGCAGTTCTTC. This chain joins TRBV4-1 and TRBJ2-1; 12 positions match TRBD2. V lost 1 base to trimming and J lost 5 bases; unmatched junction nucleotides: 6. CDR1 is MGHRA and CDR2 is YSYEKL in the germline V gene. This CDR3 is built from 17 residues.

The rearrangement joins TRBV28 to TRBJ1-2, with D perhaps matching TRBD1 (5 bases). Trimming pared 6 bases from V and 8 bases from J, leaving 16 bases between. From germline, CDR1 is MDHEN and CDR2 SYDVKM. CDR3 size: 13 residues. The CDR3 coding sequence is TGTGCCAGCAGGTCCCGGGGCCTGGGAGGCTACACCTTC. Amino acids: CASRSRGLGGYTF.

The CDR3 coding sequence is TGTGCCAGCAGTTGGGGGGCCAGGCTTGGAAACACCATATATTTT. This gives the protein CASSWGARLGNTIYF. The chain links TRBV28 to TRBJ1-3; TRBD1 might be the D (6 bases). With 4 bases removed from V and 3 bases from J, the gap between germline ends came to 13 bases. Germline loops: CDR1 MDHEN, CDR2 SYDVKM. The CDR3 spans 15 residues.

The CDR3 coding sequence is TGTGCCAGCAGCTTAGAGGAGGGACAGACCCACGAGCAGTACTTC. This translates into CASSLEEGQTHEQYF. The chain carries TRBV7-7 and TRBJ2-7, with D possibly being TRBD1 (7 bases). Germline lookup yields CDR1 SSHAT and CDR2 FNYEAQ (reference sequence). CDR3 length: 15 residues. V was cut by 1 base and J by 5 bases, with 15 bases left in between.

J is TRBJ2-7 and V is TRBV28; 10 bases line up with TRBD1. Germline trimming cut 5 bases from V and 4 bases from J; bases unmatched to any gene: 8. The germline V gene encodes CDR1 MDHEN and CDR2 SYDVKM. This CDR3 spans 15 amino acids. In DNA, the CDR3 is TGTGCCAGCAGTGACGGACAGGGGGGGCGGTACGAGCAGTACTTC. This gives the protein CASSDGQGGRYEQYF.

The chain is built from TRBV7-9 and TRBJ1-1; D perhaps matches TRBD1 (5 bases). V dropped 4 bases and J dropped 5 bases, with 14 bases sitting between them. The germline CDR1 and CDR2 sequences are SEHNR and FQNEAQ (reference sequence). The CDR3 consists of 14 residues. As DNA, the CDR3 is TGTGCCAGCAGCTCCCTAGCCAGGGCGACTGAAGCTTTCTTT. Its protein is CASSSLARATEAFF. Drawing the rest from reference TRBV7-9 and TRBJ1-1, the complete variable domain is DTGVSQNPRHKITKRGQNVTFRCDPISEHNRLYWYRQTLGQGPEFLTYFQNEAQLEKSRLLSDRFSAERPKGSFSTLEIQRTEQGDSAMYLCASSSLARATEAFFGQGTRLTVV.

The CDR3 spells CASSPGRLGAFF. CDR3 bases: TGTGCCAGCAGCCCAGGACGACTTGGGGCTTTCTTT. The chain employs TRBV7-9 and TRBJ1-1; no clear D gene. Trimming shortened V by 5 bases and J by 11 bases, and 15 bases separated the two germline ends. The CDR3 sequence is 12 residues long. Germline lookup yields CDR1 SEHNR and CDR2 FQNEAQ (reference sequence).

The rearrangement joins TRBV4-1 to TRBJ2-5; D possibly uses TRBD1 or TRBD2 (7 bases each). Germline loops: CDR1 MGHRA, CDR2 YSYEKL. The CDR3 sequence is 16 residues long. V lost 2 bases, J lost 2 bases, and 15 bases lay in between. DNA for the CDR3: TGCGCCAGCAGCCAACCCGGGGGGACAGAGCAAGAGACCCAGTACTTC. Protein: CASSQPGGTEQETQYF.

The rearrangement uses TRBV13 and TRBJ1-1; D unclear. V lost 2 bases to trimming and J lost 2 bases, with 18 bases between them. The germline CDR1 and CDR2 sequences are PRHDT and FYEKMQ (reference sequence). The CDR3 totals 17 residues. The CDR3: CASSLRTKGWGNTEAFF. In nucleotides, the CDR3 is TGTGCCAGCAGCTTAAGAACGAAAGGGTGGGGAAACACTGAAGCTTTCTTT.

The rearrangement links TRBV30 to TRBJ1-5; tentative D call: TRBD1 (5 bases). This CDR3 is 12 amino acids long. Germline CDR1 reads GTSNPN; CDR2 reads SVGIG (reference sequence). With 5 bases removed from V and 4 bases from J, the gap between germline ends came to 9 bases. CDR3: CAWGDGNQPQHF. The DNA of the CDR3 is TGTGCCTGGGGGGACGGGAATCAGCCCCAGCATTTT. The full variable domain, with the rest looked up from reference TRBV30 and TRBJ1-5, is SQTIHQWPATLVQPVGSPLSLECTVEGTSNPNLYWYRQAAGRGLQLLFYSVGIGQISSEVPQNLSASRPQDRQFILSSKKLLLSDSGFYLCAWGDGNQPQHFGDGTRLSIL.

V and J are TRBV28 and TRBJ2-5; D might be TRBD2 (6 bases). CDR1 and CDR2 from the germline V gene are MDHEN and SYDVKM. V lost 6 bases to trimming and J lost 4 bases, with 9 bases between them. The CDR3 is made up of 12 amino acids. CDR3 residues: CASSHGRETQYF. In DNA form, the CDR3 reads TGTGCCAGCAGCCACGGGAGAGAGACCCAGTACTTC. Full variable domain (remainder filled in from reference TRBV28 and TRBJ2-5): DVKVTQSSRYLVKRTGEKVFLECVQDMDHENMFWYRQDPGLGLRLIYFSYDVKMKEKGDIPEGYSVSREKKERFSLILESASTNQTSMYLCASSHGRETQYFGPGTRLLVL.

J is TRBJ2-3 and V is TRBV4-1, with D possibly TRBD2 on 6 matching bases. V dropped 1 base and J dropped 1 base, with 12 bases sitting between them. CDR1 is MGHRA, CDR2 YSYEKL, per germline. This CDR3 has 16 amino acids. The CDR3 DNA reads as TGCGCCAGCAGCCAAGGGATTAGCGGAGGCACAGATACGCAGTATTTT. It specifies CASSQGISGGTDTQYF.